This is a list of T cell receptor beta chains from one sample in a study of blood T cell repertoires in COVID-19. Profiled with immunoSEQ multiplex PCR; TCRdb holds only in-frame clones, not every one. The sample has 180,000 or so clones, approximately 85% seen once. The sample comprised peripheral blood. The receptors shown here come from a woman aged 55-70 years with acute or convalescent COVID-19. Each CDR3 is given with its conserved first and last residue. D genes are given only for firm matches. Only part of the rows carry a size: once, few, many, or a class if the clone is expanded.

-	TRBV19	TRBJ1-5	-	TGTGCCAGTAGCTCCTTGGGCAGGAATCAGCCCCAGCATTTT	CASSSLGRNQPQHF
TRBD2	TRBV11-3	TRBJ2-7	once	TGTGCCAGCAGCCGTGGACTAGCCTACGAGCAGTACTTC	CASSRGLAYEQYF
-	TRBV14	TRBJ1-2	-	TGTGCCAGCAGCCTCGGACAGTACTATGGCTACACCTTC	CASSLGQYYGYTF
-	TRBV5-4	TRBJ1-1	-	TGTGCCAGCAGACCCGGAGTAAACACTGAAGCTTTCTTT	CASRPGVNTEAFF
-	TRBV29-1	TRBJ2-3	-	TGCAGCGTCGACGTTCTTGACTCTGATACGCAGTATTTT	CSVDVLDSDTQYF
-	TRBV19	TRBJ1-1	-	TGTGCCAGCGAGACAGGCCTGAACACTGAAGCTTTCTTT	CASETGLNTEAFF
TRBD1	TRBV6-6	TRBJ1-5	-	TGTGCCAGCAGTTTAGGGACAGGTTATAGCAATCAGCCCCAGCATTTT	CASSLGTGYSNQPQHF
TRBD2	TRBV4-2	TRBJ2-7	few	TGTGCCAGCAGCCCCCTCTCATCCTCTGTCCGGACTAGCGGGAGTAATTACGAGCAGTACTTC	CASSPLSSSVRTSGSNYEQYF
-	TRBV7-7	TRBJ2-5	-	TGTGCTAGCAGCACCATAGGACAATCCCAAGAGACCCAGTACTTC	CASSTIGQSQETQYF
-	TRBV3-1/TRBV3-2	TRBJ1-5	-	TGTGCCAGCAGCCTGAGAGCCGAGGTCGGGCCCCAGCATTTT	CASSLRAEVGPQHF
-	TRBV11-2	TRBJ2-1	-	TGTGCCAGCAGCTTAGGCGGGACCCCCTCACGGGAGCAGTTCTTC	CASSLGGTPSREQFF
-	TRBV18	TRBJ1-5	-	TGTGCCAGCTCACCAGAGAATCAGCCCCAGCATTTT	CASSPENQPQHF
TRBD1	TRBV7-9	TRBJ2-7	-	TGTGCCAGCAGCCCCCGTAGGGACAGTTCCTACGAGCAGTACTTC	CASSPRRDSSYEQYF
-	TRBV28	TRBJ2-1	-	TGTGCCAGCAGTCTCCGGGACATGTGGTTCTTC	CASSLRDMWFF
TRBD1	TRBV6-6	TRBJ1-2	-	TGTGCCAGCAGTTACCCGAGACAGGGGGCCTATGGCTACACCTTC	CASSYPRQGAYGYTF
-	TRBV27	TRBJ1-1	few	TGTGCCGCGGGGGGGTACACTGAAGCTTTCTTT	CAAGGYTEAFF
-	TRBV4-2	TRBJ1-2	-	TGTGCCAGCAGCCAAGAACAGGGCGACTATGGCTACACCTTC	CASSQEQGDYGYTF
-	TRBV12-5	TRBJ1-3	few	TGTGCTAGTGGCCTCGGACAGTCCGGGAACACCATATATTTT	CASGLGQSGNTIYF
TRBD1	TRBV6-5	TRBJ1-2	-	TGTGCCAGCAGTTACGACAGGGTGCTCTATGGCTACACCTTC	CASSYDRVLYGYTF
TRBD1	TRBV12-3/TRBV12-4	TRBJ1-2	-	TGTGCCAGCGGGTTGGACAGGGGAGGCTACACCTTC	CASGLDRGGYTF
-	TRBV6-5	TRBJ1-5	few	TGTGCCACCTCCTCCTTTGGCAATCAGCCCCAGCATTTT	CATSSFGNQPQHF
TRBD2	TRBV13	TRBJ2-1	once	TGTGCCAGCAGCTTCGGTGGGCCTAGCGGGAGGAATGAGCAGTTCTTC	CASSFGGPSGRNEQFF
TRBD1	TRBV27	TRBJ1-5	many	TGTGCCAGCAGTCCCTTCGGACAGGTCAATCAGCCCCAGCATTTT	CASSPFGQVNQPQHF
-	TRBV24-1	TRBJ1-1	-	TGTGCCACCAGTGACCTCGCTGAAGCTTTCTTT	CATSDLAEAFF
-	TRBV20-1	TRBJ1-2	-	TGCAGTGCTAGTCTCCGGACAGCCAACTATGGCTACACCTTC	CSASLRTANYGYTF
TRBD2	TRBV11-2	TRBJ2-3	-	TGTGCCAGCAGCTCGGGACTAGGAATTTATAGCACAGATACGCAGTATTTT	CASSSGLGIYSTDTQYF
-	TRBV7-2	TRBJ1-2	-	TGTGCCAGCAGCCTCACACCTGGCTCTAACTATGGCTACACCTTC	CASSLTPGSNYGYTF
-	TRBV19	TRBJ1-1	-	TGTGCCAGTAGGCCTTTTGGGGGGACTGAAGCTTTCTTT	CASRPFGGTEAFF
-	TRBV2	TRBJ2-6	-	TGTGCCAGCAGTGGATCAGGGGCTGGGGCCAACGTCCTGACTTTC	CASSGSGAGANVLTF
-	TRBV9	TRBJ1-5	-	TGTGCCAGCGCACTTAGATTCACCCTCCGGGGAACAACCTCACGGGGCAATCAGCCCCAGCATTTT	CASALRFTLRGTTSRGNQPQHF
-	TRBV19	TRBJ2-4	-	TGTGCCAGTAAGGGGGGGCGCGGGGCCAAAAACATTCAGTACTTC	CASKGGRGAKNIQYF
-	TRBV27	TRBJ1-2	-	TGTGCCAGCAGCGCAGGGCGCGCCTATGGCTACACCTTC	CASSAGRAYGYTF
TRBD1	TRBV5-4	TRBJ2-1	-	TGTGCCAGCAGCTCATACGGGACAGCCAATGAGCAGTTCTTC	CASSSYGTANEQFF
TRBD2	TRBV28	TRBJ2-1	-	TGTGCCAGCAGCTCCCAAGGCCGTATAGCGGGAGGGAGGGATGAGCAGTTCTTC	CASSSQGRIAGGRDEQFF
-	TRBV3-1/TRBV3-2	TRBJ1-1	-	TGTGCCAGCAGCCCCCTTGGGGGGACTGCTGAAGCTTTCTTT	CASSPLGGTAEAFF
-	TRBV24-1	TRBJ2-5	-	TGTGCCACCAGTGGGCCAGCGGGACAACAAGAGACCCAGTACTTC	CATSGPAGQQETQYF